One and the same sample provided the 9 T cell receptor beta chains below, sequenced in a study of regulatory T cells in long-lasting Graves disease (dated by TCRdb to the early 2020s). Read against the paper, the sample's time point label means: newly diagnosed GD, antithyroid drugs for less than 3 months. RNA was extracted from PBMCs in TRIzol for both TCR sequencing and RNA sequencing. The library was obtained by multiplex PCR. TCRdb records Illumina HiSeq 4000 as the sequencer. iRepertoire HTBI primers and Arm-PCR amplification of CDR3 regions were used to construct TCR beta libraries. The public sequencing data were trimmed at Q25 with fastp and processed into clonotypes with MiXCR by TCRdb, which kept only in-frame beta chains. Rows merge per CDR3 protein into single entries with the most common DNA and genes. The sample contains 530,000 or so distinct CDR3 sequences, 13% of them found a single time. 10% of the sample comes from the top ten.

These records were also assigned to another study, of T cells in Graves' hyperthyroidism and ophthalmopathy.

The material was peripheral blood mononuclear cells (PBMCs), obtained at new diagnosis, from a patient treated with antithyroid drugs. The origin of the receptors is a man younger than 45 with Graves disease. Donor details come from another sample of the same person, matched by shared clones.

This clonotype was detected many times. This chain connects TRBV7-3 to TRBJ2-1, with D possibly TRBD1 on 5 matching bases. With 2 bases removed from V and 5 bases from J, the gap between germline ends came to 16 bases. The CDR3 totals 16 residues. Germline V lookup: CDR1 SGHTA, CDR2 FQGTGA. In nucleotides, the CDR3 is TGTGCCAGCAGCTTAGGGGCTGGGCGGACACACAATGAGCAGTTCTTC. As protein: CASSLGAGRTHNEQFF.

This clonotype showed up just a few times. V and J are TRBV5-1 and TRBJ2-4, with TRBD1 identical over 11 bases. CDR1 is SGHRS, CDR2 YFSETQ, per germline. The CDR3 extends over 16 amino acids. V lost 0 bases to trimming and J lost 8 bases; unmatched junction nucleotides: 7. This CDR3 reads CASSLGSRDRGDIQYF. The CDR3 bases are TGCGCCAGCAGCTTGGGGTCCCGGGACAGGGGGGACATTCAGTACTTC.

In this sample, this clonotype turned up a few times. The rearrangement links TRBV5-4 to TRBJ2-5; the match to TRBD1 covers 10 bases. Germline CDR1 SGHNT, CDR2 YYREEE (reference sequence). CDR3 length equals 14 residues. Trimming took 5 bases from V and 2 from J; bases not matched to a gene: 3. CDR3 sequence reads: CASRKDRGQETQYF. CDR3 in DNA: TGTGCCAGCAGAAAGGACAGGGGGCAAGAGACCCAGTACTTC.

Only a few counts were recorded for this clonotype. The rearrangement uses TRBV29-1 and TRBJ2-2; D might be TRBD2 (5 bases). There are 16 residues in the CDR3. The ends were cut back, 0 bases at V and 5 bases at J, with 16 bases in the middle. The V gene's germline CDR1 is SQVTM and CDR2 ANQGSEA. In DNA form, the CDR3 reads TGCAGCGTTGAAGAGGCAAGCGGCCCGGCTACCGGGGAGCTGTTTTTT. The encoded protein is CSVEEASGPATGELFF.

This clonotype was detected ten times or more. The gene calls are TRBV25-1 and TRBJ2-1; TRBD1 might be the D (5 bases). The CDR3 has 17 amino acids. V was clipped by 4 bases and J by 1 base, with 17 bases between them. CDR1 is MGHDK and CDR2 is SYGVNS in the germline V gene. Here the CDR3 reads CASSASRQLNSYNEQFF. In nucleotides, the CDR3 is TGTGCCAGCAGTGCGTCCCGACAGCTCAATTCCTACAATGAGCAGTTCTTC.

This clonotype appeared many times. The V and J genes are TRBV5-1 and TRBJ2-3; D gene uncertain. There are 15 residues in the CDR3. CDR1 and CDR2 from the germline V gene are SGHRS and YFSETQ. Trimming left V 2 bases short and J 0 bases short, with 10 bases between. The CDR3, as DNA: TGCGCCAGCAGCTTTTCGAGGCCTAGCACAGATACGCAGTATTTT. It yields the protein CASSFSRPSTDTQYF.

The table lists this clonotype with a few counts. The V gene is TRBV4-2, the J gene TRBJ2-5; TRBD2 matches at 9 bases. Germline V gene data show CDR1 as LGHNA and CDR2 as YNFKEQ. CDR3 length: 16 amino acids. V lost 1 base, J lost 1 base, and 4 bases stayed unmatched. CDR3 sequence: CASSQGTAGGQETQYF. The CDR3 coding sequence is TGTGCCAGCAGCCAAGGGACAGCGGGGGGCCAAGAGACCCAGTACTTC.

This clonotype was detected ten times or more. This chain's CDR3 is CASSFRRGAGRNTEAFF. Written as DNA, the CDR3 is TGTGCCAGCAGCTTTCGACGGGGGGCGGGGAGAAACACTGAAGCTTTCTTT. The chain combines TRBV5-6 with TRBJ1-1; TRBD1 might be the D (6 bases). Germline V gene sequence: CDR1 SGHDT, CDR2 YYEEEE. Trimming took off 2 bases at V and 2 bases at J, with 19 bases between the two ends. This CDR3 contains 17 residues.

Comment on this clonotype: A much larger clone sits a single nucleotide away, making a read error possible. The V call is TRBV2, the J call TRBJ2-7; 9 positions agree with TRBD2. Germline V gene lookup returns CDR1 SNHLY and CDR2 FYNNEI. V dropped 1 base and J dropped 7; count of bases not matched to a gene: 11. The CDR3 covers 16 residues. The CDR3 DNA follows: TGTGCCAGCAGTGAAGGCCGCGGGAGGGCCGGGAATGAGCAGTACTTC. It translates to CASSEGRGRAGNEQYF.